This TCR beta chain came from a study of OX40 agonist ivuxolimab in advanced cancers. Study-wide context: In this cohort, patients received ivuxolimab, an agonistic anti-OX40 (CD134) antibody. Study-level results: At 0.1 to 3.0 mg/kg, clonal expansion of CD4+ and CD8+ blood T cells had occurred by week 6. Researchers report that CD8+ T cells had, on average, more expanded clones than CD4+.

Trimming at V came to 5 bases and at J to 6 bases, leaving 7 bases not matched to a gene. Germline CDR1 reads MNHNY; CDR2 reads SVGAGI (reference sequence). The CDR3 runs to 14 residues. The table came from immunoSEQ multiplex PCR; TCRdb's copy has only in-frame clones and leaves some out. The repertoire consists of tens of thousands of clones, with around 84% occurring once and the leading ten covering roughly 16%. Patients with a history of autoimmune disease or on systemic immunosuppression were excluded. As regards this clone: Its antigen remains unknown.

The sequence was collected from an adult with an advanced solid tumor such as melanoma, head and neck, liver or kidney cancer. This material consisted of CD4+ or CD8+ T cells sorted from blood, taken in a trial of the OX40 agonist ivuxolimab. The chain joins TRBV6-6 to TRBJ2-5; 9 nucleotides agree with TRBD1. CDR3 loop: CASSTTGGGKTQYF. The CDR3 region has the DNA TGTGCCAGCAGTACTACAGGGGGCGGAAAGACCCAGTACTTC.